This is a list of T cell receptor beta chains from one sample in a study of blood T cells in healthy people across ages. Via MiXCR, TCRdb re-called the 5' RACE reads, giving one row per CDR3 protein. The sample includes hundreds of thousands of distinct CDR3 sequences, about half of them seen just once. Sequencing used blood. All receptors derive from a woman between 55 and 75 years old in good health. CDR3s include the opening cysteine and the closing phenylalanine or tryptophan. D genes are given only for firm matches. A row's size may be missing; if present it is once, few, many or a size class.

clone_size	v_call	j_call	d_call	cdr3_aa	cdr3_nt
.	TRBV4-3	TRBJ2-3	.	CASSRLTERITDTQYF	TGCGCCAGCAGCCGCCTCACTGAGCGGATAACAGATACGCAGTATTTT
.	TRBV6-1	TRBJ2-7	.	CASSEVAGVDGEQYF	TGTGCCAGCAGTGAAGTAGCAGGGGTTGACGGCGAGCAGTACTTC
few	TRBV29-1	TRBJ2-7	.	CSVGGDPYEQYF	TGCAGCGTTGGAGGGGATCCCTACGAGCAGTACTTC
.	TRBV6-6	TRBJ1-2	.	CASSEGHLGYTF	TGTGCCAGCAGTGAGGGACACCTTGGCTACACCTTC
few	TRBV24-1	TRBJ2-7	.	CATSDRNEQYF	TGTGCCACCAGTGATCGCAATGAGCAGTACTTC
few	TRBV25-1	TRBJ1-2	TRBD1	CASSGQGKDYGYTF	TGTGCCAGCAGTGGACAGGGGAAGGACTATGGCTACACCTTC
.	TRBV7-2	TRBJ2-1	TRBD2	CASSLGLATGEQFF	TGTGCCAGCAGCTTAGGACTAGCTACAGGTGAGCAGTTCTTC
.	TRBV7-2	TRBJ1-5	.	CASSPDPATGQPQHF	TGTGCCAGCAGCCCGGATCCGGCAACGGGCCAGCCCCAGCATTTT
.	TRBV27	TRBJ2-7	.	CASSLRGFPSYEQYF	TGTGCCAGCAGTTTAAGGGGTTTCCCCTCCTACGAGCAGTACTTC
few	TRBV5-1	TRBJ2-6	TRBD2	CASSLGTSGRKSGANVLTF	TGCGCCAGCAGCTTGGGGACTAGCGGGAGGAAGAGTGGGGCCAACGTCCTGACTTTC
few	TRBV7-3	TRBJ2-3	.	CASSLNSGASTDTQYF	TGTGCCAGCAGCTTAAATTCAGGGGCTAGCACAGATACGCAGTATTTT
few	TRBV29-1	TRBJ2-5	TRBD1	CSVKPGTGWETQYF	TGCAGCGTGAAACCTGGGACAGGGTGGGAGACCCAGTACTTC
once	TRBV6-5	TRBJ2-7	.	CASSSRRGSYNEQYF	TGTGCCAGCAGTTCGAGAAGGGGGTCTTACAATGAGCAGTACTTC
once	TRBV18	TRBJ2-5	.	CASSPEKETQYF	TGTGCCAGCTCACCAGAGAAAGAGACCCAGTACTTC
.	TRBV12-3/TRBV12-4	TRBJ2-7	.	CAILGGGLYNEQYF	TGTGCCATCTTGGGGGGGGGCTTGTACAATGAGCAGTACTTC
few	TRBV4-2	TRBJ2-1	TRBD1	CASSQGGQGRDEQFF	TGTGCCAGCAGCCAAGGCGGACAGGGAAGAGATGAGCAGTTCTTC
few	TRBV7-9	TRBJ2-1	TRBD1	CASSLGSGGFYNEQFF	TGTGCCAGCAGCTTAGGTTCAGGGGGCTTCTACAATGAGCAGTTCTTC
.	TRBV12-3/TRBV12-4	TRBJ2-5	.	CASSSEGLFGETQYF	TGTGCCAGCAGTTCTGAAGGCCTTTTCGGCGAGACCCAGTACTTC
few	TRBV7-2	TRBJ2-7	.	CASSWPTAGGEQYF	TGTGCCAGCAGCTGGCCGACCGCCGGAGGCGAGCAGTACTTC
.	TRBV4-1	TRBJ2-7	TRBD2	CASSQEGLAGVREQYF	TGCGCCAGCAGCCAAGAGGGACTAGCGGGAGTGAGGGAGCAGTACTTC
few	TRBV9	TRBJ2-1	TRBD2	CASSVPLAGGRNEQFF	TGTGCCAGCAGCGTCCCTCTAGCGGGAGGTAGAAATGAGCAGTTCTTC
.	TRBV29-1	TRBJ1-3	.	CSVESWDTLSGNAIYF	TGCAGCGTTGAATCCTGGGACACTCTCTCTGGAAACGCCATATATTTT
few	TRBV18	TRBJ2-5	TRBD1	CASRRGRSETQYF	TGTGCCAGCCGCAGGGGGCGATCAGAGACCCAGTACTTC
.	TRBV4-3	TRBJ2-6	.	CASSQFSQGSSGANVLTF	TGCGCCAGCAGCCAATTTTCACAGGGAAGCTCTGGGGCCAACGTCCTGACTTTC